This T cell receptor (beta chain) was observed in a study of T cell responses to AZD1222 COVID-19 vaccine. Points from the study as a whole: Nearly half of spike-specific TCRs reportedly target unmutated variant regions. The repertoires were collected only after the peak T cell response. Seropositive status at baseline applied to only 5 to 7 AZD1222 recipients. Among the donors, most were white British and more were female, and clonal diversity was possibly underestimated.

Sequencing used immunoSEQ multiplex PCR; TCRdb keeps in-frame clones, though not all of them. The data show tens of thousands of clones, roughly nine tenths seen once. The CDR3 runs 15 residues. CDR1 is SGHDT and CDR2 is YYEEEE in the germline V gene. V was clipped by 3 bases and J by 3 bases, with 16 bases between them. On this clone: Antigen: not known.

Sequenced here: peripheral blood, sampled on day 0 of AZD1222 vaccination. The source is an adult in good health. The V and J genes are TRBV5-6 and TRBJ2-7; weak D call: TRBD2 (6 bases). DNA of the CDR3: TGTGCCAGCAGCTGGGCCGGAGGGTCGGGCTACGAGCAGTACTTC. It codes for CASSWAGGSGYEQYF. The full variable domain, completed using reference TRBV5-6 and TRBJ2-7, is DAGVTQSPTHLIKTRGQQVTLRCSPKSGHDTVSWYQQALGQGPQFIFQYYEEEERQRGNFPDRFSGHQFPNYSSELNVNALLLGDSALYLCASSWAGGSGYEQYFGPGTRLTVT.